This passage covers 5 T cell receptor beta chains from one sample sequenced in a study of CD8 T cells in ankylosing spondylitis. Overall study results and limits: Apparently characteristic of ankylosing spondylitis blood was a TCR beta motif (about eight highly homologous variants).

These receptors are not linked to any known antigen. TCRdb re-analysed the 5' RACE reads in MiXCR, keeping a single row per CDR3 protein. This table has approximately 500,000 distinct CDR3 sequences, approximately 12% appearing once. The sequencing input was blood, either unsorted or a sorted T cell fraction (not recorded which). All receptors come from a male donor with ankylosing spondylitis.

This clonotype was seen a few times. The CDR3 loop reads CASSFGLAGVSEQFF. In DNA, the CDR3 is TGTGCCAGCAGCTTCGGACTAGCGGGAGTGAGTGAGCAGTTCTTC. The chain is built from TRBV11-3 and TRBJ2-1; 13 bases fit TRBD2. The CDR3 sequence is 15 residues long. Trimming took 3 bases from V and 9 from J; bases not matched to a gene: 5. Germline CDR1 reads SGHNT; CDR2 reads YENEEA.

This chain uses TRBV12-5 with TRBJ2-1; TRBD1 or TRBD2 may be the D gene (6 bases each). CDR1 is LGHNT and CDR2 is FRNRAP in the germline V gene. Trimming removed 5 bases from V and 8 bases from J, with 19 bases in between. The CDR3 extends over 15 amino acids. CDR3 bases: TGTGCTAGTGGTAACGGGGGCCCCAACGAGGATGAGCAGTTCTTC. Its translation: CASGNGGPNEDEQFF.

The chain recombines TRBV25-1 with TRBJ2-1; unclear D gene. Germline CDR1 reads MGHDK; CDR2 reads SYGVNS. The V gene lost 0 bases and the J gene lost 9 bases, with 6 bases spanning the gap. CDR3 length: 12 amino acids. The CDR3 is CASSEYGIEQFF. CDR3 sequence (DNA): TGTGCCAGCAGTGAATACGGAATTGAGCAGTTCTTC.

This clonotype was counted ten times or more. The chain combines TRBV3-1 with TRBJ1-1; TRBD1 aligns across 7 bases. CDR3 length: 16 amino acids. The J segment lost 0 bases and the V segment lost 2 bases, leaving 6 bases of the junction unmatched. CDR1 and CDR2 (germline): LGHDT, YNNKEL (reference sequence). CDR3 bases: TGTGCCAGCAGCCAATGGGGGACAGCCATGAACACTGAAGCTTTCTTT. Translation gives CASSQWGTAMNTEAFF.

CDR3 sequence reads: CAISPRTGDETQYF. The CDR3 DNA is TGTGCCATCAGTCCCCGGACAGGGGATGAGACCCAGTACTTC. The rearrangement uses TRBV10-3 and TRBJ2-5; 9 bases map to TRBD1. Germline-derived CDR1 and CDR2 are ENHRY and SYGVKD. The trim removed 5 bases at V and 5 bases at J, leaving 6 bases unmatched. The CDR3 runs to 14 residues.